The table lists the clone carrying this T cell receptor (beta chain) with many counts. The antigen remains undetermined. TCRdb itself ran the reads through MiXCR, one entry per CDR3 protein. The table has 27,000 or so distinct CDR3 sequences, 15% to 20% seen once. The CDR3 has 17 amino acids. V shed 6 bases, J shed 8 bases, and the junction held 17 bases outside the gene matches. The data stem from a study of T cell repertoires in cytomegalovirus infection. Study details: HLA-B-restricted CMV epitopes that are well studied, plus recently identified HLA-C-restricted ones, were used by the study.

Study conclusions and caveats: Pooled public TCR beta family frequency picked out CMV carriers with the relevant HLA.

The sequences come from CD8+ T cells from cultured PBMCs, collected from culture after CMV antigen stimulation. This sequence was found in a human donor in good health (CMV status not recorded). Some clones in this sample may be carry-over from other donors' samples. The rearrangement links TRBV12-3 or TRBV12-4 to TRBJ1-4, with 8 bases matching TRBD1. DNA of the CDR3: TGTGCCAGCAGCCCTTTAACCGGGGCAGGGGGCGAAGAAAAACTGTTTTTT. This translates into CASSPLTGAGGEEKLFF.